A selection of T cell receptor beta chains follows, all from one sample in a study of high-grade serous ovarian cancer treatment subgroups. Repertoires were generated with immunoSEQ multiplex PCR, while TCRdb's copy carries only in-frame clones and drops some. The profile shows fewer than 6,500 clones, around 72% of them singletons. Material: tumor tissue. These receptor sequences come from a human donor with high-grade serous ovarian cancer. Each CDR3 is given with its conserved first and last residue. The D gene is left open where the match is weak. Rows may omit the clone size; those that give it use once, few, many or a size class.

j_call v_call clone_size d_call cdr3_nt cdr3_aa
TRBJ2-1 TRBV5-1 - - TGCGCCAGCAGCTTGAAAGGGATAAAGGATGAGCAGTTCTTC CASSLKGIKDEQFF
TRBJ1-4 TRBV7-2 - - TGTGCCAGCAGACGGTCAACTAATGAAAAACTGTTTTTT CASRRSTNEKLFF
TRBJ2-1 TRBV7-6 few TRBD1 TGTGCCAGCAGCCCCCCCGCGGACAGGGGGACCAATGAGCAGTTCTTC CASSPPADRGTNEQFF
TRBJ2-7 TRBV18 - TRBD1 TGTGCCAGCTCACCCGACAGGGTGAGCTCCTACGAGCAGTACTTC CASSPDRVSSYEQYF
TRBJ1-2 TRBV5-4 - - TGTGCCAGCAGTTCGGGGGGGTCTTTTGGAGACTATGGCTACACCTTC CASSSGGSFGDYGYTF
TRBJ2-5 TRBV10-1 once - TGCGCCTCACCCGGGCTGAATGGGAGAGAGACCCAGTACTTC CASPGLNGRETQYF
TRBJ2-3 TRBV30 - TRBD1 TGTGCCTGGAGGGACAGGGGGCGGACAGATACGCAGTATTTT CAWRDRGRTDTQYF
TRBJ1-1 TRBV4-2 - - TGTGCCAGCAGCCAGATTCTCGGACTGAAGAACACTGAAGCTTTCTTT CASSQILGLKNTEAFF
TRBJ1-1 TRBV6-4 - - TGTGCCACCAAACATCCGGGCAGGGACACTGAAGCTTTCTTT CATKHPGRDTEAFF
TRBJ2-7 TRBV21-1 - - TGTGCCAGCAGCAAAGGGCCCACCTACGAGCAGTACTTC CASSKGPTYEQYF
TRBJ2-1 TRBV5-6 - - TGTGCCAGCAGCTTATCCGGTTGGCAGTTCTTC CASSLSGWQFF
TRBJ2-3 TRBV7-6 - TRBD2 TGTGCCAGCAGCCCAACCGCTAGCGGGAGATTTATAGATACGCAGTATTTT CASSPTASGRFIDTQYF
TRBJ1-1 TRBV5-4 - - TGTGCCAGCAGTCCTTACCGCCTGGGAGAGGACACTGAAGCTTTCTTT CASSPYRLGEDTEAFF
TRBJ2-3 TRBV19 - - TGTGCCAGTAGCCCCCCTACTAGGACAGATACGCAGTATTTT CASSPPTRTDTQYF
TRBJ1-4 TRBV9 - TRBD1 TGTGCCAGCAGCCCATGGGACAGAACTAATGAAAAACTGTTTTTT CASSPWDRTNEKLFF
TRBJ2-7 TRBV10-3 - - TGTGCCATCAGCACCACAGGGGCAGCGGGAGTCTACGAGCAGTACTTC CAISTTGAAGVYEQYF
TRBJ1-2 TRBV4-1 few - TGCGCCAGCAGCCATGGACAGTTCTATGGCTACACCTTC CASSHGQFYGYTF
TRBJ2-2 TRBV7-9 - TRBD2 TGTGCCAGCAGCTTACTAGCGGGAGTCGTCGGGGAGCTGTTTTTT CASSLLAGVVGELFF
TRBJ1-3 TRBV27 - - TGTGCCAGCAGGGACAGCTCTGGAAACACCATATATTTT CASRDSSGNTIYF
TRBJ1-3 TRBV10-2 - - TGCGCCAGCAGTGAGTCTGGATTGTTAGGAGACACCATATATTTT CASSESGLLGDTIYF
TRBJ2-2 TRBV19 - - TGTGCCAGTAGTATAGCCCCGCGGGGCATGAACACCGGGGAGCTGTTTTTT CASSIAPRGMNTGELFF
TRBJ2-3 TRBV27 - - TGTGCCAGCAGACCCCCCCTTGGACGGGCGAACACAGATACGCAGTATTTT CASRPPLGRANTDTQYF
TRBJ2-1 TRBV6-5 - TRBD2 TGTGCCAGCAGTTACTCTAGCGGGTACAATGAGCAGTTCTTC CASSYSSGYNEQFF
TRBJ2-1 TRBV5-1 few TRBD2 TGCGCCAGCAGCTTGTCGGCTAGCGGCCCCTACAATGAGCAGTTCTTC CASSLSASGPYNEQFF
TRBJ2-3 TRBV7-9 large - TGTGCCAGCCGTGGTCACAAGCCCACAGATACGCAGTATTTT CASRGHKPTDTQYF
TRBJ1-4 TRBV28 - TRBD1 TGTGCCAGCAGCCCTATACAGGGGGTAGAACTGTTTTTT CASSPIQGVELFF
TRBJ2-5 TRBV27 - - TGTGCCAGCAGTTTACGACCGGGAGTTGGGAAGACCCAGTACTTC CASSLRPGVGKTQYF
TRBJ2-4 TRBV29-1 - TRBD1 TGCAGCGTTGCGGCGGACAGGGGTGACATTCAGTACTTC CSVAADRGDIQYF
TRBJ2-5 TRBV6-6 - - TGTGCCAGCTCGTTTACGGACAGAAAAGAGACCCAGTACTTC CASSFTDRKETQYF
TRBJ2-2 TRBV5-8 - TRBD1 TGTGCCAGCAGCTTAACCGGGACAGGACTCACCGGGGAGCTGTTTTTT CASSLTGTGLTGELFF
TRBJ2-1 TRBV6-1 - TRBD2 TGTGCCAGCAGTGAATTGAAATGGGCCCTAGCGGGAGTATATGAGCAGTTCTTC CASSELKWALAGVYEQFF
TRBJ2-7 TRBV5-4 - TRBD2 TGTGCCAGCAGCAGGACTAGCGGGGGCGGGTACGAGCAGTACTTC CASSRTSGGGYEQYF
TRBJ2-5 TRBV6-1 - TRBD1 TGTGCCAGCAGCTTGACAGGGGGACGGGAGACCCAGTACTTC CASSLTGGRETQYF
TRBJ2-1 TRBV10-1 - - TGCGCCAGCAGTGAGTCGGGGAGAAAACTGTTCTTC CASSESGRKLFF
TRBJ2-7 TRBV7-2 - - TGTGCCAGCAGCTTAGGGACGGGATGGGGCGAGCAGTACTTC CASSLGTGWGEQYF
TRBJ1-5 TRBV7-2 - - TGTGCCAGCAGCTTAAGGCCTGTAGAGACCCAGCCCCAGCATTTT CASSLRPVETQPQHF
TRBJ1-2 TRBV4-1 - - TGCGCCAGCAGCCAAGATTCATCCGGAACAGTTAGGGTCTATGGCTACACCTTC CASSQDSSGTVRVYGYTF
TRBJ2-1 TRBV19 - TRBD2 TGCAATCGTAGCGGGAGGGCCAGTTACAATGAGCAGTTCTTC CNRSGRASYNEQFF
TRBJ2-1 TRBV11-3 - - TGTGCCAGCAGCCCGACAAGGGGGGATGAGCAGTTCTTC CASSPTRGDEQFF
TRBJ1-1 TRBV11-1 - - TGTGCCAGCAGCTTATCGCAGCAAGGTGAAGCTTTCTTT CASSLSQQGEAFF
TRBJ2-3 TRBV7-2 once TRBD2 TGTGCCAGCAGCTTATTGGGGAGGGCTAGCGGCACAGATACGCAGTATTTT CASSLLGRASGTDTQYF
TRBJ2-1 TRBV7-3 once TRBD1 TGTGCCAGCAGCCGACAGGGATACCCTTACAATGAGCAGTTCTTC CASSRQGYPYNEQFF
TRBJ2-6 TRBV4-1 - TRBD1 TGCGCCAGCAGCCCAGGACAGGTGAACTCTGGGGCCAACGTCCTGACTTTC CASSPGQVNSGANVLTF
TRBJ2-3 TRBV11-2 few - TGTGCCAGCAGCTTCCGGGACAGCACAGATACGCAGTATTTT CASSFRDSTDTQYF
TRBJ1-1 TRBV7-6 - - TGTGCCAGCAGCTTAGAGGGACGGATTAACACTGAAGCTTTCTTT CASSLEGRINTEAFF
TRBJ1-5 TRBV6-5 - TRBD1 TGTGCCAGCAGTGCCACAGGGGGCAATCAGCCCCAGCATTTT CASSATGGNQPQHF
TRBJ1-1 TRBV18 few - TGTGCCAGCTCACCTGACACTTATGGGTACACTGAAGCTTTCTTT CASSPDTYGYTEAFF
TRBJ2-2 TRBV5-6 once - TGTGCCAGCAGCCCGACAGTCACCGGGGAGCTGTTTTTT CASSPTVTGELFF
TRBJ2-3 TRBV30 once TRBD2 TGTGCCTGGAGTGCTAGCGGGAGTACAGATACGCAGTATTTT CAWSASGSTDTQYF
TRBJ1-3 TRBV2 - - TGTGCCAGCAATAGTTACAGACAAGGAAACACCATATATTTT CASNSYRQGNTIYF
TRBJ2-1 TRBV7-2 few TRBD2 TGTGCCAGCAGCTTGACCACTTGGACTAGCGGGAGAAATGAGCAGTTCTTC CASSLTTWTSGRNEQFF
TRBJ2-1 TRBV7-6 - - TGTGCCAGCAGCCCTACTACGAGCTCCTACAATGAGCAGTTCTTC CASSPTTSSYNEQFF
TRBJ2-3 TRBV28 once - TGTGCCAGCCCCCCCTCCGGAGGCACAGATACGCAGTATTTT CASPPSGGTDTQYF
TRBJ1-5 TRBV27 - - TGTGCCAGCAGTTTATACAGAGGCAGGGAGTTTGGCAATCAGCCCCAGCATTTT CASSLYRGREFGNQPQHF